The present entry profiles one T cell receptor (beta chain) with its context. Its antigen is undetermined. This sample was included in a study of circulating tumor DNA in untreated peripheral T-cell lymphoma. Findings and limits, study-wide: In 70% to 85% of patients, tumor-specific clonotypes were identified.

Libraries were prepared by immunoSEQ multiplex PCR; TCRdb keeps only in-frame clonotypes and omits some of them. This table has roughly 7,300 clones, roughly 80% appearing once. Before treatment, baseline tumor tissue was collected for sequencing. This clonotype was sampled from a human donor with peripheral T-cell lymphoma. Sequencing was performed on tumor tissue.

CDR3: CAWSAGGTSYEQYF. The CDR3 DNA sequence: TGTGCCTGGAGTGCGGGAGGCACCTCCTACGAGCAGTACTTC. V and J are TRBV30 and TRBJ2-7, with TRBD2 matching 7 bases. The CDR3 has 14 residues. The V segment lost 1 base and the J segment 0 bases; nucleotides outside the gene matches: 3. Germline CDR1 GTSNPN, CDR2 SVGIG (reference sequence).